The rows below give T cell receptor beta chains drawn from one sample of a study of T-cell reconstitution after alpha-beta-depleted transplantation in children. One entry per CDR3 protein, called by TCRdb with MiXCR from the PCR reads. The sample contains roughly 20,000 distinct CDR3 sequences, about 11% of which appear only once. The sample here was PBMCs from the stem cell graft donor, taken from the stem cell graft. The source of these receptors is a human donor who donated a stem cell graft to a child with chronic granulomatous disease. CDR3s include the opening cysteine and the closing phenylalanine or tryptophan. A D gene is named only where the DNA matches it firmly.

TRBJ2-3	.	TRBV6-6	13	CASSYYSTDTQYF
TRBJ2-5	.	TRBV5-6	15	CASSALGRGQETQYF
TRBJ2-1	.	TRBV25-1	14	CASSVQTSYNEQFF
TRBJ1-1	.	TRBV14	13	CASSQGRGTEAFF
TRBJ2-5	.	TRBV7-8	12	CASSLGGATQYF
TRBJ2-1	TRBD2	TRBV7-9	16	CASSWPGLADYNEQFF
TRBJ1-1	.	TRBV7-9	12	CASSPLATEAFF
TRBJ2-7	TRBD2	TRBV7-2	15	CASSPITSVLREQYF
TRBJ2-3	TRBD1	TRBV6-5	15	CASSYGTGDTDTQYF
TRBJ1-1	.	TRBV7-2	16	CASSEFPDLLNTEAFF
TRBJ1-2	TRBD1	TRBV7-9	14	CASSSSTGTYGYTF
TRBJ1-2	.	TRBV27	14	CASSFSWDRYGYTF
TRBJ2-1	TRBD1	TRBV14	13	CASSRTGNNEQFF
TRBJ2-3	.	TRBV9	15	CASSGGDISTDTQYF
TRBJ2-6	.	TRBV5-1	17	CASSLSNRTSGANVLTF
TRBJ2-1	.	TRBV19	13	CASGPALGREQFF
TRBJ2-1	.	TRBV7-3	15	CASSKQGMVRNEQFF
TRBJ2-3	.	TRBV5-1	13	CASSEQGTDTQYF
TRBJ2-5	.	TRBV12-3/TRBV12-4	13	CASSRQEQETQYF
TRBJ1-5	.	TRBV12-3/TRBV12-4	16	CASRPGRQDLNQPQHF
TRBJ2-3	.	TRBV20-1	12	CSAIGDTDTQYF
TRBJ2-7	.	TRBV27	14	CASSLLDSSYEQYF
TRBJ2-5	.	TRBV29-1	12	CSVSGLEESQYF
TRBJ2-1	TRBD2	TRBV27	17	CASSRIGLAGRGDEQFF
TRBJ1-6	.	TRBV7-3	15	CASSLLGRDGSPLHF
TRBJ2-1	.	TRBV28	11	CASKAGLEQFF
TRBJ2-5	.	TRBV15	15	CATSGETDHQETQYF
TRBJ2-6	.	TRBV4-2	16	CASSQDSNSGANVLTF
TRBJ2-1	.	TRBV28	12	CASSLPNNEQFF
TRBJ2-7	.	TRBV7-6	13	CASSSLGVYEQYF
TRBJ2-7	.	TRBV6-2/TRBV6-3	14	CASSYSSGSYEQYF
TRBJ2-1	TRBD1	TRBV7-9	16	CASSPGQGLTYNEQFF
TRBJ1-5	.	TRBV7-9	12	CASSTGTQPQHF
TRBJ2-1	.	TRBV7-9	13	CASSFYEDNEQFF
TRBJ2-5	TRBD1	TRBV11-2	19	CAGSFRRGAGTGERETQYF
TRBJ2-5	.	TRBV29-1	11	CSVAKQETQYF
TRBJ2-1	TRBD2	TRBV20-1	14	CSARDPAGVNEQFF
TRBJ1-1	TRBD1	TRBV28	14	CASSAGGYNTEAFF
TRBJ1-1	.	TRBV29-1	12	CSAPTENTEAFF
TRBJ1-2	.	TRBV5-6	13	CASSLERNYGYTF
TRBJ1-5	.	TRBV19	12	CASSIGARPQHF
TRBJ2-3	.	TRBV3-1	15	CASSQDKGDTDTQYF
TRBJ2-5	TRBD2	TRBV29-1	14	CSTGLAGLQETQYF
TRBJ2-1	.	TRBV28	16	CASRRRLSSSYNEQFF
TRBJ2-1	.	TRBV29-1	15	CSVKRDLSSYNEQFF
TRBJ1-5	.	TRBV5-6	15	CASCQGGFSNQPQHF
TRBJ1-6	.	TRBV25-1	15	CASRGQDRANSPLHF